A single T cell receptor beta chain is shown here with its context. Germline V gene data show CDR1 as KGHDR and CDR2 as SFDVKD. V was pared by 5 bases and J by 3 bases, with 18 bases of the junction left unmatched. This CDR3 spans 18 amino acids. The data belong to a study of blood T cell repertoires in COVID-19. Study details: The United States, Italy and Spain were the sources of the acute and convalescent COVID-19 samples. From T cells, B-cell-depleted T cells, or PBMCs came the material, which was cDNA or gDNA.

In the original processing: Estimated nucleated cell counts came from reference gene primer amplification. Clones were sequenced by immunoSEQ multiplex PCR, and TCRdb holds only the in-frame ones, with some missing. V and J calls and clone size come straight from that table; D and trimming were deduced from the DNA. The table includes about 180,000 clones, roughly 88% detected once. Sequencing input: peripheral blood. J is TRBJ2-7 and V is TRBV24-1; 7 bases match TRBD2. This receptor was obtained from a human donor with active or convalescent COVID-19. The donor label of this sample is uncertain. CDR3 nucleotides: TGTGCCACCAGTGCCCCCTCGACTAGCCCTCTCAAAAACTACGAGCAGTACTTC. This gives the protein CATSAPSTSPLKNYEQYF.